Presented here are 13 T cell receptor beta chains from one specimen sequenced in a study of blood T cell repertoires in COVID-19. The method was immunoSEQ multiplex PCR; TCRdb's version includes in-frame clones alone and lacks a portion of them. Here the sample spans over 250,000 clones, roughly 85% being singletons. Sequenced input: peripheral blood. The receptors stem from a middle-aged man with active or convalescent COVID-19.

This rearrangement joins TRBV25-1 to TRBJ2-3; 8 bases match TRBD1. With V trimmed by 4 bases and J by 4 bases, 7 bases remained unmatched. The germline V gene has CDR1 MGHDK and CDR2 SYGVNS. The CDR3 is 15 residues long. The CDR3 loop is CASSAMDREADTQYF. Written as DNA, the CDR3 is TGTGCCAGCAGTGCCATGGACAGGGAGGCAGATACGCAGTATTTT.

The chain has TRBV15 and TRBJ1-4; 7 bases match TRBD1. Trimming at V came to 1 base and at J to 4 bases, leaving 3 bases not matched to a gene. The CDR3 contains 15 residues. Per germline, CDR1 LNHNV and CDR2 YYDKDF (reference sequence). In DNA form, the CDR3 reads TGTGCCACCAGCAGAGGGACAGGACTTAATGAAAAACTGTTTTTT. It is translated as CATSRGTGLNEKLFF.

The chain links TRBV23-1 to TRBJ1-6; 7 bases align to TRBD1. TRBV23-1 is assigned to the ORF class and has an uncertain function. This CDR3 is built from 24 residues. The junction had 26 bases not matched to a gene; V was cut back by 1 base and J by 2 bases. In DNA, the CDR3 is TGCGCCAGCAGTCAATTTTACCTAAACGGAGGGGGCGTTTCCGGTGTCCCCTATAATTCACCCCTCCACTTT. Its translation: CASSQFYLNGGGVSGVPYNSPLHF.

The V call is TRBV3-1 (or the pseudogene TRBV3-2), the J call TRBJ2-7; the D gene is possibly TRBD2 (6 bases). V was clipped by 1 base and J by 4 bases, with 14 bases between them. CDR1 is LGHDT and CDR2 is YNNKEL in the germline V gene (reference sequence). This CDR3 region has 15 residues. In DNA, the CDR3 is TGTGCCAGCAGCCAAGGCGGCCCAGGGACTTACGAGCAGTACTTC. As protein: CASSQGGPGTYEQYF.

This rearrangement joins TRBV2 to TRBJ1-2, with D uncertain. Trimming shortened V by 7 bases and J by 4 bases, and 13 bases separated the two germline ends. The CDR3 length is 13 residues. Germline V gene data show CDR1 as SNHLY and CDR2 as FYNNEI. CDR3 loop: CASTLGGPYGYTF. CDR3 DNA sequence: TGTGCCAGCACCCTGGGAGGGCCCTATGGCTACACCTTC.

The chain couples TRBV29-1 to TRBJ2-1; D perhaps matches TRBD2 (5 bases). This CDR3 has 15 residues. Germline V gene sequence: CDR1 SQVTM, CDR2 ANQGSEA. V dropped 4 bases and J dropped 5 bases, with 18 bases sitting between them. The CDR3 region is CSVVGSSRIDNEQFF. DNA of the CDR3: TGCAGCGTTGTAGGATCTAGCCGTATTGACAATGAGCAGTTCTTC.

The chain links TRBV6-2 or TRBV6-3 to TRBJ2-7; D uncertain. Trimming cost V 0 bases and J 4 bases, with 7 bases left between them. Germline loops: CDR1 MNHEY, CDR2 SVGEGT. CDR3 length equals 13 residues. The CDR3 sequence is CASSYSRLYEQYF. The CDR3 region has the DNA TGTGCCAGCAGTTACTCGAGGCTGTACGAGCAGTACTTC.

V gene TRBV5-6 combines with J gene TRBJ2-7; 7 bases are a match to TRBD2. Germline CDR1 and CDR2: SGHDT and YYEEEE. Trimming removed 4 bases from V and 1 base from J; junction bases left unmatched: 8. CDR3 length equals 15 residues. The CDR3 here is CASSPGTTGSYEQYF. CDR3 DNA sequence: TGTGCCAGCAGCCCCGGGACTACGGGATCCTACGAGCAGTACTTC. The whole variable domain, filled in from reference TRBV5-6 and TRBJ2-7, reads DAGVTQSPTHLIKTRGQQVTLRCSPKSGHDTVSWYQQALGQGPQFIFQYYEEEERQRGNFPDRFSGHQFPNYSSELNVNALLLGDSALYLCASSPGTTGSYEQYFGPGTRLTVT.

The chain uses TRBV9 and TRBJ2-1; the match to TRBD2 covers 9 bases. The junction had 0 bases not matched to a gene; V was cut back by 0 bases and J by 2 bases. Germline CDR1 reads SGDLS; CDR2 reads YYNGEE. The CDR3 contains 15 residues. CDR3 sequence (DNA): TGTGCCAGCAGCGTAGGACTAGCGGCCTACAATGAGCAGTTCTTC. The encoded protein is CASSVGLAAYNEQFF.

This chain connects TRBV19 to TRBJ1-1; possibly TRBD1 for D (6 bases). Germline V CDR1 and CDR2: LNHDA, SQIVND (reference sequence). The CDR3 has 15 residues. V lost 6 bases and J 6 bases, leaving 20 bases between the germline ends. The DNA for the CDR3 is TGTGCCAGTAGGCAACAGGGACCGGGGGGCGCTGAAGCTTTCTTT. The encoded protein is CASRQQGPGGAEAFF.

This clone was observed a single time. This chain links TRBV19 with TRBJ2-6; D may be TRBD1 (6 bases). The germline CDR1 and CDR2 sequences are LNHDA and SQIVND (reference sequence). The CDR3 length is 16 residues. V gave up 7 bases and J gave up 4 bases, with 17 bases separating them. CDR3 sequence (DNA): TGTGCCAGTACCCTGAGGGGGTTGGAAGGGGCCAACGTCCTGACTTTC. It translates to CASTLRGLEGANVLTF.

The CDR3 DNA is TGCGCCAGCACCAAAAGCGGCGCTCTCTCCACAGATACGCAGTATTTT. This codes for CASTKSGALSTDTQYF. The chain recombines TRBV5-1 with TRBJ2-3, with D possibly matching TRBD2 (5 bases). Germline V gene lookup returns CDR1 SGHRS and CDR2 YFSETQ. This CDR3 has 16 amino acids. The germline V and J ends were trimmed by 6 bases and 2 bases, with 19 bases remaining between them.

The V call is TRBV6-5, the J call TRBJ2-7; weak D call: TRBD2 (6 bases). Trimming pared 2 bases from V and 2 bases from J, leaving 7 bases between. From germline, CDR1 is MNHEY and CDR2 SVGAGI. The CDR3 is 13 amino acids. The CDR3 spells CASSYGRPYEQYF. For the CDR3, the DNA is TGTGCCAGCAGTTACGGGAGGCCCTACGAGCAGTACTTC.